This entry lists 5 T cell receptor beta chains sequenced from one sample in a study of molecular identifiers for immune sequencing clone quantification. From the PCR reads, TCRdb called clonotypes with MiXCR, one entry per CDR3 protein. Of tens of thousands of distinct CDR3 sequences listed, roughly 20% were seen once; the top ten hold roughly 1.5%. The sample consisted of naive CD8+ T cells from blood, with Jurkat cell RNA spiked in. Subset denoted: FACS-sorted CD8+CD4-CCR7+CD45RA+ naive T cells. The origin of the receptors is a human donor in good health. Some libraries in this study had Jurkat cell RNA spiked in.

In this sample, this clonotype turned up many times. The CDR3 DNA reads TGTGCCAGCAGTACACAGGGTTGGGGCACTGAAGCTTTCTTT. It is translated as CASSTQGWGTEAFF. This chain links TRBV6-5 with TRBJ1-1, with a possible D match to TRBD1 (6 bases). CDR3 length equals 14 residues. Trimming stripped 5 bases from V and 4 bases from J, with 14 bases between. The V gene's germline CDR1 is MNHEY and CDR2 SVGAGI.

This clonotype showed up just a few times. This may come from a read error, since a much larger clone is one base off. The V call is TRBV19, the J call TRBJ1-5, with D uncertain. The germline gives CDR1 LNHDA, CDR2 SQIVND (reference sequence). CDR3 size: 13 residues. The CDR3 region is CASSIGRNQSQHF. CDR3 DNA: TGTGCCAGTAGTATCGGGAGGAATCAGTCCCAGCATTTT.

As to this clonotype: Just one base apart from a much larger clone, this may be a read error. This chain links TRBV27 with TRBJ1-5; TRBD1 agrees at 9 bases. This CDR3 region has 15 residues. V gave up 5 bases and J gave up 7 bases; unmatched junction bases: 9. Per germline, CDR1 MNHEY and CDR2 SMNVEV (reference sequence). The CDR3 coding sequence is TGTGCCAGCAGTCCTACAGGGGGCTTCGGGCAGCCCCAGCATTTT. It yields the protein CASSPTGGFGQPQHF.

This clonotype was detected ten times or more. The chain is built from TRBV7-2 and TRBJ1-5; 9 nucleotides agree with TRBD1. Germline CDR1 reads SGHTA; CDR2 reads FQGNSA. The CDR3 is 15 residues long. J was trimmed by 4 bases and V by 0 bases; bases with no gene match: 1. The CDR3 reads CASSLAGQGNQPQHF. CDR3 nucleotides: TGTGCCAGCAGCTTAGCGGGACAGGGTAATCAGCCCCAGCATTTT.

This clonotype was recorded many times. The chain joins TRBV4-1 to TRBJ1-1, with 9 bases identical to TRBD1. Germline lookup yields CDR1 MGHRA and CDR2 YSYEKL. There are 15 residues in the CDR3. Trimming cost V 3 bases and J 4 bases; bases outside gene matches: 6. The DNA for the CDR3 is TGCGCCAGCAGCCACACAATGACAGGGGGCACTGAAGCTTTCTTT. Encoded protein: CASSHTMTGGTEAFF.